This T cell receptor (beta chain) is drawn from a study of T-cell memory formation after mild COVID-19. Study as a whole: The TCR clusters were mostly specific to one donor.

The V and J ends lost 1 base and 0 bases, in that order; junction bases with no gene match: 14. The CDR3 covers 19 residues. The germline gives CDR1 LGHNA, CDR2 YSLEER. This clonotype has a count of ten or more. What it recognizes is unknown. UMIs and sample barcodes were carried by the TCR alpha and TCR beta cDNA libraries that 5'RACE produced using constant-segment primers. One entry per CDR3 protein, called by TCRdb with MiXCR from the 5' RACE reads. The repertoire holds about 12,000 distinct CDR3 sequences, with about 14% as singletons. Regarding the study as a whole: CD4/CD8 balance held among clones contracting day 15 to 85, and later expanders leaned CD4+. A second wave of clones peaked on day 37, and their SARS-CoV-2 specificity went unconfirmed.

This TCR came from a man between 18 and 35 years old who had mild COVID-19 (a few samples of this study predate the infection). Cell type and time point are not known. This chain connects TRBV4-3 to TRBJ2-5, with 7 positions matching TRBD1. Sequencing was done on a sample of PBMCs or a T cell subset sorted from them (not recorded which). CDR3 in DNA: TGCGCCAGCAGCCAAGGAATCCGGGACAGAAATATGTACCAAGAGACCCAGTACTTC. This sequence encodes CASSQGIRDRNMYQETQYF.